This passage covers 20 T cell receptor beta chains from one sample sequenced in a study of blood T cells in healthy people across ages. The authors ran a second PCR of about 7 to 12 cycles using a sample-barcoded 5' primer and a J-beta primer mix. One entry per CDR3 protein results from TCRdb running MiXCR on the 5' RACE reads. The sample holds 1.5 million to 2 million distinct CDR3 sequences, about 35% seen once. The sequencing sample was made of blood. All receptors come from a woman in her 30s in good health.

V and J are TRBV7-3 and TRBJ1-2, with 12 bases matching TRBD1. Looked up from germline, CDR1 is SGHTA and CDR2 is FQGTGA. The CDR3 is 16 residues long. Unmatched junction bases numbered 1, after V lost 0 bases and J lost 2 bases. The CDR3 coding sequence is TGTGCCAGCAGCTTAACGGGGACAGGGGGCAACTATGGCTACACCTTC. This sequence encodes CASSLTGTGGNYGYTF.

This chain uses TRBV7-9 with TRBJ2-5; D perhaps matches TRBD1 (6 bases). The V end was cut by 3 bases, the J end by 4 bases, with 24 bases between. Germline V lookup: CDR1 SEHNR, CDR2 FQNEAQ (reference sequence). There are 18 residues in the CDR3. In DNA, the CDR3 is TGTGCCAGCAGCTTGGCGCTGGGGGCAGGAGTAGGAGGAGAGACCCAGTACTTC. Residues: CASSLALGAGVGGETQYF.

The genes are TRBV2 and TRBJ1-1; no clear D. The CDR3 is 13 amino acids. V lost 6 bases, J lost 11 bases, and 19 bases lay in between. Germline V CDR1 and CDR2: SNHLY, FYNNEI. The CDR3 DNA is TGTGCCAGCAGCGATTCGGAATTCTTAGGCGCTTTCTTT. This codes for CASSDSEFLGAFF.

V gene TRBV6-6 combines with J gene TRBJ2-1; 7 bases fit TRBD1. The J segment lost 7 bases and the V segment lost 2 bases, leaving 11 bases of the junction unmatched. Germline loops: CDR1 MNHNY, CDR2 SVGAGI (reference sequence). CDR3 length: 16 amino acids. CDR3 sequence: CASSYPRQGGGNEQFF. The CDR3 nucleotides are TGTGCCAGCAGTTACCCAAGACAGGGTGGGGGAAATGAGCAGTTCTTC.

This chain uses TRBV7-9 with TRBJ1-1, with 7 bases lining up with TRBD1. After removal of 5 bases from V and 7 bases from J, the junction contained 10 bases not matched to a gene. This CDR3 comprises 14 residues. Germline V gene sequence: CDR1 SEHNR, CDR2 FQNEAQ (reference sequence). Here the CDR3 reads CASSEQQGRFEAFF. The CDR3, as DNA: TGTGCCAGCAGCGAGCAACAGGGGAGGTTTGAAGCTTTCTTT.

This clonotype was recorded a few times. V gene TRBV10-3 combines with J gene TRBJ1-1, with 8 bases aligning to TRBD1. The J segment lost 6 bases and the V segment lost 6 bases, leaving 12 bases of the junction unmatched. The CDR3 has 15 amino acids. Per germline, CDR1 ENHRY and CDR2 SYGVKD. The CDR3 DNA sequence: TGTGCCATCAGCCCCGGGGCAGGGGGCTATCCTGAAGCTTTCTTT. This encodes CAISPGAGGYPEAFF.

The chain combines TRBV20-1 with TRBJ2-1; 10 positions agree with TRBD2. CDR3 length: 15 residues. The germline gives CDR1 DFQATT, CDR2 SNEGSKA (reference sequence). The V gene end was trimmed by 2 bases and the J gene end by 7 bases; junction bases not matched to a gene: 8. The CDR3: CSARNPSGGRNEQFF. Here the CDR3 DNA reads TGCAGTGCTAGAAACCCTAGCGGGGGTAGGAATGAGCAGTTCTTC.

The chain recombines TRBV7-6 with TRBJ2-1, with a possible D match to TRBD1 (5 bases). Trimming stripped 5 bases from V and 2 bases from J, with 16 bases between. The CDR3 is made up of 16 amino acids. From germline, CDR1 is SGHVS and CDR2 FNYEAQ. The CDR3 nucleotides read TGTGCCAGCAGCACAACCCAGGGATCCCCCTACAATGAGCAGTTCTTC. It codes for CASSTTQGSPYNEQFF.

The chain links TRBV20-1 to TRBJ2-7; 11 positions agree with TRBD1. The germline gives CDR1 DFQATT, CDR2 SNEGSKA (reference sequence). After removal of 6 bases from V and 3 bases from J, the junction contained 4 bases not matched to a gene. CDR3 length equals 13 residues. The CDR3 sequence is CSAQDRGLYEQYF. CDR3 bases: TGCAGTGCCCAGGACAGGGGGCTCTACGAGCAGTACTTC.

This clonotype was seen once. The chain is built from TRBV18 and TRBJ2-5; 12 bases map to TRBD2. The germline V gene encodes CDR1 KGHSH and CDR2 LQKENI. The CDR3 totals 18 residues. J gave up 2 bases and V 2 bases, and 9 bases lay outside the gene matches. CDR3 in amino acids: CASSPSPLGLAGQETQYF. The CDR3 DNA sequence: TGTGCCAGCTCACCATCCCCCCTCGGACTAGCGGGACAAGAGACCCAGTACTTC.

This chain links TRBV7-9 with TRBJ2-3; D unclear. Trimming shortened V by 4 bases and J by 2 bases, and 13 bases separated the two germline ends. The CDR3 length is 15 residues. Germline V CDR1 and CDR2: SEHNR, FQNEAQ (reference sequence). The CDR3 reads CASSSSRITTDTQYF. CDR3 DNA sequence: TGTGCCAGCAGCTCCTCGCGGATTACCACAGATACGCAGTATTTT.

This chain links TRBV27 with TRBJ1-2; D gene uncertain. The CDR3 is 15 amino acids. Germline CDR1 reads MNHEY; CDR2 reads SMNVEV (reference sequence). The V end was cut by 6 bases, the J end by 2 bases, with 16 bases between. In nucleotides, the CDR3 is TGTGCCAGCAGCCCAATCGCTATACAGAACTATGGCTACACCTTC. Residues: CASSPIAIQNYGYTF.

The gene calls are TRBV7-9 and TRBJ2-7; TRBD1 might be the D (6 bases). V lost 2 bases and J 2 bases, leaving 19 bases between the germline ends. This CDR3 is 17 amino acids long. Germline V gene sequence: CDR1 SEHNR, CDR2 FQNEAQ (reference sequence). The CDR3 region has the DNA TGTGCCAGCAGCTTATTTGCAGGGACGGGACAAACCTACGAGCAGTACTTC. This translates into CASSLFAGTGQTYEQYF.

This clonotype was detected many times. The chain links TRBV29-1 to TRBJ1-2; unclear D gene. The CDR3 contains 13 residues. The germline V and J ends were trimmed by 2 bases and 7 bases, with 14 bases remaining between them. Germline V lookup: CDR1 SQVTM, CDR2 ANQGSEA. CDR3 residues: CSVESDWGSGYTF. In DNA form, the CDR3 reads TGCAGCGTTGAAAGCGACTGGGGTAGTGGCTACACCTTC.

The rearrangement joins TRBV21-1 to TRBJ1-1; TRBD1 was called by the table and not checked on the DNA. TRBV21-1 is listed as a pseudogene. The CDR3 length is 15 residues. CDR3: CASSFRAGARTEAFF. CDR3 bases: TGTGCCAGCAGCTTCCGCGCAGGGGCACGGACTGAAGCTTTCTTT.

This clonotype has a handful of counts. This rearrangement joins TRBV24-1 to TRBJ2-1; no firm D call. The CDR3 has 13 amino acids. The germline gives CDR1 KGHDR, CDR2 SFDVKD. V gave up 4 bases and J gave up 6 bases, with 9 bases separating them. The CDR3 loop reads CATSDPLTNEQFF. The CDR3 DNA reads as TGTGCCACCAGTGACCCCCTTACCAATGAGCAGTTCTTC.

As to this clonotype: Without the conserved terminal phenylalanine or tryptophan, this CDR3 likely stems from a read error. V is TRBV29-1 and J is TRBJ2-3, with D unclear. Trimming took 3 bases from V and 1 from J, leaving 11 bases between them. The CDR3 runs 14 residues. Per germline, CDR1 SQVTM and CDR2 ANQGSEA. The CDR3 coding sequence is TGCAGCGTTGAGGACCGAACAGGCACAGATACGCAGTATTTG. It is translated as CSVEDRTGTDTQYL.

V usage is TRBV20-1 and J usage is TRBJ2-3, with unresolved D. Deletions cut 1 base from V and 4 bases from J, with 9 bases between. The CDR3 runs 13 residues. Germline lookup yields CDR1 DFQATT and CDR2 SNEGSKA (reference sequence). The CDR3 protein is CSARVYTSDTQYF. The CDR3 coding sequence is TGCAGTGCTAGAGTTTATACGTCAGATACGCAGTATTTT.

This clonotype was detected a few times. The J gene is TRBJ2-7, the V gene TRBV28, with TRBD2 matching over 7 bases. V lost 6 bases, J lost 5 bases, and 13 bases stayed unmatched. CDR3 size: 15 residues. Germline assignment: CDR1 MDHEN and CDR2 SYDVKM. CDR3 DNA: TGTGCCAGCAGCACCCTAGGGGCGGGAGCAAACGAGCAGTACTTC. Its translation: CASSTLGAGANEQYF.

This clonotype was counted many times. This chain joins TRBV12-3 or TRBV12-4 and TRBJ2-5; unclear D gene. The CDR3 is 13 amino acids. V was clipped by 3 bases and J by 5 bases, with 10 bases between them. The CDR3 DNA reads as TGTGCCAGCAGTTTCCGGCCCCAGGAGACCCAGTACTTC. It codes for CASSFRPQETQYF.